Presented here are 8 T cell receptor beta chains from one specimen sequenced in a study of regulatory T cells in long-lasting Graves disease. The time point denotes: newly diagnosed GD, antithyroid drugs for less than 3 months. PBMC-derived RNA was used for the TCR library. iRepertoire HTBI primers and Arm-PCR of CDR3 regions built TCR beta libraries. MiXCR, applied by TCRdb to the multiplex PCR reads, yields one record per CDR3 protein. The profile shows some 350,000 distinct CDR3 sequences, roughly 16% of them singletons. The same specimen was also included in a second study, on T cells in Graves' hyperthyroidism and ophthalmopathy.

This specimen was peripheral blood mononuclear cells (PBMCs), taken at new diagnosis, from a patient treated with antithyroid drugs. These receptors were collected from a woman under 30 with Graves disease.

J is TRBJ1-2 and V is TRBV20-1; D is unresolved. Germline CDR1 DFQATT, CDR2 SNEGSKA (reference sequence). V was cut by 6 bases and J by 8 bases, with 10 bases left in between. The CDR3 loop spans 10 amino acids. This chain's CDR3 is CSAKPGGYTF. The CDR3, as DNA: TGCAGTGCGAAACCGGGGGGCTACACCTTC.

This rearrangement joins TRBV27 to TRBJ2-5; 14 nucleotides match TRBD2. Losses at the gene ends were 6 bases for V and 3 bases for J; bases not matched to a gene: 9. The CDR3 has 17 amino acids. Germline V gives CDR1 MNHEY, CDR2 SMNVEV (reference sequence). CDR3 residues: CASSLGPGLAGEETQYF. The CDR3 nucleotides are TGTGCCAGCAGCCTTGGGCCGGGACTAGCGGGGGAAGAGACCCAGTACTTC.

The J gene is TRBJ2-1, the V gene TRBV9, with 10 bases aligning to TRBD2. The CDR3 is 16 residues long. V shed 3 bases and J 3 bases; nucleotides not matched to a gene: 6. In germline, CDR1 is SGDLS, CDR2 YYNGEE. CDR3 protein: CASSAAGLAVYNEQFF. Written as DNA, the CDR3 is TGTGCCAGCAGCGCCGCAGGACTAGCGGTCTACAATGAGCAGTTCTTC.

This clonotype has a count of ten or more. The J gene is TRBJ2-7, the V gene TRBV5-1; D perhaps matches TRBD2 (5 bases). This CDR3 comprises 15 residues. The germline V gene encodes CDR1 SGHRS and CDR2 YFSETQ. V was clipped by 0 bases and J by 0 bases, with 10 bases between them. CDR3 coding DNA: TGCGCCAGCAGCTTGGCCCGGGGAAGCTCCTACGAGCAGTACTTC. Translated, it gives CASSLARGSSYEQYF. The variable domain in full, completed from reference TRBV5-1 and TRBJ2-7, reads KAGVTQTPRYLIKTRGQQVTLSCSPISGHRSVSWYQQTPGQGLQFLFEYFSETQRNKGNFPGRFSGRQFSNSRSEMNVSTLELGDSALYLCASSLARGSSYEQYFGPGTRLTVT.

The chain joins TRBV29-1 to TRBJ1-1; 7 bases align to TRBD1. The CDR3 length is 13 residues. The germline V gene encodes CDR1 SQVTM and CDR2 ANQGSEA. V dropped 7 bases and J dropped 4; count of bases not matched to a gene: 9. Here the CDR3 DNA reads TGCAGCGCGTATACAGGGGAGGCCACTGAAGCTTTCTTT. This sequence encodes CSAYTGEATEAFF.

This clonotype came up a few times. The CDR3 spells CASTADGANTGELFF. CDR3 sequence (DNA): TGTGCCAGCACCGCCGACGGGGCGAACACCGGGGAGCTGTTTTTT. The V call is TRBV9, the J call TRBJ2-2; a possible D gene is TRBD2 (5 bases). The CDR3 loop spans 15 amino acids. V lost 6 bases, J lost 0 bases, and 12 bases lay in between. The germline V gene has CDR1 SGDLS and CDR2 YYNGEE. Complete variable domain (other parts from reference TRBV9 and TRBJ2-2): DSGVTQTPKHLITATGQRVTLRCSPRSGDLSVYWYQQSLDQGLQFLIQYYNGEERAKGNILERFSAQQFPDLHSELNLSSLELGDSALYFCASTADGANTGELFFGEGSRLTVL.

The chain employs TRBV20-1 and TRBJ2-3; 7 bases line up with TRBD2. Trimming at V came to 3 bases and at J to 1 base, leaving 7 bases not matched to a gene. CDR1 and CDR2 (germline): DFQATT, SNEGSKA (reference sequence). The CDR3 contains 15 residues. The CDR3 reads CSASGLEERTDTQYF. CDR3 sequence (DNA): TGCAGTGCTAGTGGACTAGAGGAACGCACAGATACGCAGTATTTT.

This clonotype was counted at least ten times. The chain links TRBV28 to TRBJ2-7, with D uncertain. Germline V CDR1 and CDR2: MDHEN, SYDVKM. The CDR3 loop spans 14 amino acids. Between the trimmed V and J ends, which lost 0 bases and 3 bases, there was a span of 9 bases. In nucleotides, the CDR3 is TGTGCCAGCAGTTTATGGGACCCAGTCTACGAGCAGTACTTC. Its translation: CASSLWDPVYEQYF.